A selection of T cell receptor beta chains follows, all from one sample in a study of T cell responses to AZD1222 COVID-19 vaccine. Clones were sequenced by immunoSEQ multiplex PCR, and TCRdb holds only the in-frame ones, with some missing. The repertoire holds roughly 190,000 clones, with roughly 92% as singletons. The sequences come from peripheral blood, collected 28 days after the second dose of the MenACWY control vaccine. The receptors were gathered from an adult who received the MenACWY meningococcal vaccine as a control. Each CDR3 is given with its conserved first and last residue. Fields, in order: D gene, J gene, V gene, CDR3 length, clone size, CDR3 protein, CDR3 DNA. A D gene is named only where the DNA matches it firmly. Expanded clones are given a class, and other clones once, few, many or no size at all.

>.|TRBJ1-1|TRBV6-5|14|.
CASSYALADTEAFF
TGTGCCAGCAGTTACGCCCTGGCGGACACTGAAGCTTTCTTT
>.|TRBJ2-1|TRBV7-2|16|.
CASSLVPGLRVNEQFF
TGTGCCAGCAGCTTAGTCCCGGGCCTGCGGGTCAATGAGCAGTTCTTC
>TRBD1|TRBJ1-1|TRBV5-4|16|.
CASRKDPGQRNTEAFF
TGTGCCAGCAGGAAAGACCCGGGACAGCGAAACACTGAAGCTTTCTTT
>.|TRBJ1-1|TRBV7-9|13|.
CASSLLGDTEAFF
TGTGCCAGCAGCCTCCTGGGGGACACTGAAGCTTTCTTT
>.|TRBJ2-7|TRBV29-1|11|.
CSVVPSQEEYF
TGCAGCGTTGTTCCCAGCCAGGAGGAGTACTTC
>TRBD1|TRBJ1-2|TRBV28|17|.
CASRVMTPPTGNYGYTF
TGTGCCAGCAGAGTAATGACGCCACCGACAGGGAACTATGGCTACACCTTC
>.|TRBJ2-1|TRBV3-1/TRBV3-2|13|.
CASSPNIRGKQFF
TGTGCCAGCAGCCCCAATATACGGGGTAAGCAGTTCTTC
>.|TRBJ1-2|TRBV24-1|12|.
CATSVSGASYTF
TGTGCCACCAGTGTTTCCGGGGCCAGCTACACCTTC
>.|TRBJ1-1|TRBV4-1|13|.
CASSEERTVQAFF
TGCGCCAGCAGCGAAGAGCGGACAGTGCAAGCTTTCTTT
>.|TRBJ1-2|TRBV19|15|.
CASSIELRNNYGYTF
TGTGCCAGTAGTATAGAGCTGCGAAATAACTATGGCTACACCTTC
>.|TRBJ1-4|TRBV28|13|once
CASSLTAGEKLFF
TGTGCCAGCAGTTTGACGGCAGGGGAAAAACTGTTTTTT
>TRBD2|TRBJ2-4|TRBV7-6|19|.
CASSLFGTSGSQAKNIQYF
TGTGCCAGCAGCTTATTTGGGACTAGCGGGAGTCAAGCCAAAAACATTCAGTACTTC
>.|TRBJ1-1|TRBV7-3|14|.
CASSPRGPGTEAFF
TGTGCCAGCAGCCCACGGGGACCTGGCACTGAAGCTTTCTTT
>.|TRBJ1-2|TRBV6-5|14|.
CASSYVRGSYGYTF
TGTGCCAGCAGTTACGTTCGGGGGTCCTATGGCTACACCTTC
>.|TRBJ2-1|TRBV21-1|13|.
CASIPDLYNEQFF
TGTGCCAGCATCCCGGACCTGTACAATGAGCAGTTCTTC
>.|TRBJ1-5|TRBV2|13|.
CASSDFTYQPQHF
TGTGCCAGCAGTGATTTTACATATCAGCCCCAGCATTTT
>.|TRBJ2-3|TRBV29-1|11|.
CSVELGGLGYF
TGCAGCGTTGAATTGGGGGGCCTGGGATATTTT
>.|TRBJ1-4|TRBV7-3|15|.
CASSLNRATNEKLFF
TGTGCCAGCAGTCTTAACAGGGCAACTAATGAAAAACTGTTTTTT
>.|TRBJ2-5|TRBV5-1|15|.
CASTESPGAGETQYF
TGCGCCAGCACCGAATCACCGGGGGCGGGGGAGACCCAGTACTTC
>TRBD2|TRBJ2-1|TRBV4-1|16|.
CASSQVLAGIYNEQFF
TGCGCCAGCAGCCAAGTCCTAGCGGGTATTTACAATGAGCAGTTCTTC
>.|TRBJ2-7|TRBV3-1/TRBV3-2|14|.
CASRGRGETYEQYF
TGTGCCAGCAGGGGGAGGGGGGAAACCTACGAGCAGTACTTC
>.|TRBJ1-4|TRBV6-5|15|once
CASRSQGYSNEKLFF
TGTGCCAGCAGGAGCCAGGGTTACTCTAATGAAAAACTGTTTTTT
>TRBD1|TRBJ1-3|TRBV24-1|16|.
CATSDLGDRVGNTIYF
TGTGCCACCAGTGATTTAGGGGACAGGGTTGGAAACACCATATATTTT
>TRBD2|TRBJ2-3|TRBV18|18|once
CASSPPGLAGGGSDTQYF
TGTGCCAGCTCACCTCCGGGACTAGCGGGAGGTGGCTCAGATACGCAGTATTTT
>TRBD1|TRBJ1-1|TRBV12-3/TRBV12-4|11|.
CASRDRDEAFF
TGTGCCAGCAGGGACAGGGATGAAGCTTTCTTT
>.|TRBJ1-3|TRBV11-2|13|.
CASSFSAGNTIYF
TGTGCCAGCAGCTTTTCAGCTGGAAACACCATATATTTT
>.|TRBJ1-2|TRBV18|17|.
CASSPRDGGPQVYGYTF
TGTGCCAGCTCACCACGGGACGGAGGTCCGCAGGTATATGGCTACACCTTC
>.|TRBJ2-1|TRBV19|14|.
CASNPRSHYNEQFF
TGTGCCAGTAATCCGCGGAGTCACTACAATGAGCAGTTCTTC
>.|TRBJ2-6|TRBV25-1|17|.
CASSRANGISGANVLTF
TGTGCCAGCAGTAGAGCGAACGGAATCTCTGGGGCCAACGTCCTGACTTTC
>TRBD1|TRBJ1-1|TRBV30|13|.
CACSRGRDTEAFF
TGTGCCTGTTCGAGGGGGCGTGACACTGAAGCTTTCTTT
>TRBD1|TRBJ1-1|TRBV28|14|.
CASSRWTTGVEAFF
TGTGCCAGCAGTAGATGGACGACAGGGGTTGAAGCTTTCTTT
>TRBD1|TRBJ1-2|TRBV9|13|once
CASSRTGENGYTF
TGTGCCAGCAGCCGGACAGGGGAGAATGGCTACACCTTC
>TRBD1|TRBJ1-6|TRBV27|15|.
CASRETGQINSPLHF
TGTGCCAGCAGAGAGACGGGACAGATTAATTCACCCCTCCACTTT
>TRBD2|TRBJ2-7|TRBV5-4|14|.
CASTRRGGSYEQYF
TGTGCCAGCACGAGACGGGGGGGCTCCTACGAGCAGTACTTC
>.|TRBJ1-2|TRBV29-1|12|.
CSVVRSVRGYTF
TGCAGCGTTGTTCGGTCCGTGAGAGGCTACACCTTC
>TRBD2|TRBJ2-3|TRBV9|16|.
CASSVVASGGFDTQYF
TGTGCCAGCAGCGTAGTGGCTAGCGGGGGTTTCGATACGCAGTATTTT
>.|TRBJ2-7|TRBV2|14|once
CASSEARGRYEQYF
TGTGCCAGCAGTGAGGCAAGGGGGAGGTACGAGCAGTACTTC
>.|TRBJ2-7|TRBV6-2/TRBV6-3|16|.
CASSSIPRASVIEQYF
TGTGCCAGCAGTTCGATCCCCCGGGCCTCCGTTATCGAGCAGTACTTC
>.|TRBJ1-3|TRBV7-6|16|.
CASSVGQPYSGNTIYF
TGTGCCAGCAGCGTTGGACAGCCTTACTCTGGAAACACCATATATTTT
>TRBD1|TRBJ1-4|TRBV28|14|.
CASSLTGGGEKLFF
TGTGCCAGCAGCCTAACAGGGGGCGGGGAAAAACTGTTTTTT
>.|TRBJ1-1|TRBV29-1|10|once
CSVDPAIAFF
TGCAGCGTTGATCCGGCCATAGCTTTCTTT
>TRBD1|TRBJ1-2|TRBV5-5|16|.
CASSTGQGRHFDGYTF
TGTGCCAGCAGCACCGGACAGGGTCGCCATTTCGATGGCTACACCTTC
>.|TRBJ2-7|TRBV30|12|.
CAWTVSSYEQYF
TGTGCCTGGACGGTGAGCTCCTACGAGCAGTACTTC
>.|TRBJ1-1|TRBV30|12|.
CAWKGGGVEAFF
TGTGCCTGGAAAGGAGGGGGGGTTGAAGCTTTCTTT
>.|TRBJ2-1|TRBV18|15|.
CASSPLGLSVDEQFF
TGTGCCAGCTCACCACTGGGACTTTCTGTCGATGAGCAGTTCTTC
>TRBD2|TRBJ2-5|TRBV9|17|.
CASSVGLAGAGRETQYF
TGTGCCAGCAGCGTAGGGCTAGCGGGAGCGGGCCGAGAGACCCAGTACTTC
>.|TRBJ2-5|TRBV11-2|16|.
CASSLDTPGGQETQYF
TGTGCCAGCAGCTTAGATACCCCTGGGGGCCAAGAGACCCAGTACTTC
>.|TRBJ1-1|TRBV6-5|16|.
CASSYSNRPWNTEAFF
TGTGCCAGCAGTTACTCGAACAGGCCCTGGAACACTGAAGCTTTCTTT
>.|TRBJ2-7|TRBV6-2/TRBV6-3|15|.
CASSYSNTGHYEQYF
TGTGCCAGCAGTTACTCGAATACAGGCCACTACGAGCAGTACTTC
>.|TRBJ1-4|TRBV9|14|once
CASSGGGTNEKLFF
TGTGCCAGCAGCGGCGGGGGAACTAATGAAAAACTGTTTTTT
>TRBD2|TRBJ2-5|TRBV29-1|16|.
CSVEERFSGSGETQYF
TGCAGCGTTGAAGAACGGTTTAGCGGGAGTGGGGAGACCCAGTACTTC
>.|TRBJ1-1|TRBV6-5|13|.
CASSYLMNTEAFF
TGTGCCAGCAGTTACCTGATGAACACTGAAGCTTTCTTT
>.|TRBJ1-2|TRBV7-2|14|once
CASSLVGAYYGYTF
TGTGCCAGCAGCTTGGTAGGGGCTTACTATGGCTACACCTTC